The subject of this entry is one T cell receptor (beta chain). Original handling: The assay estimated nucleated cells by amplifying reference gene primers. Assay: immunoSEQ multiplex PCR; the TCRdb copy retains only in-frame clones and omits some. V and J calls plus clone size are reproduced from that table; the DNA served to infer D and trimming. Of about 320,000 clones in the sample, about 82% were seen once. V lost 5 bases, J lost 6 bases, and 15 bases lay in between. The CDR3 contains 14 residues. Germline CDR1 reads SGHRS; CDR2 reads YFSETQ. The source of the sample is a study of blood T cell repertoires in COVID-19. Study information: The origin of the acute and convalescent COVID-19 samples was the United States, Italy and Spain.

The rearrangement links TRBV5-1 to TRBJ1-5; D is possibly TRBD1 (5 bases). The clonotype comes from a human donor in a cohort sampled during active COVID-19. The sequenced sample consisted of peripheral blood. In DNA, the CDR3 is TGCGCCAGCAGTGTGATCCCAGGGCCTCAGCCCCAGCATTTT. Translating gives CASSVIPGPQPQHF. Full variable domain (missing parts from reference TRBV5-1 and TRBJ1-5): KAGVTQTPRYLIKTRGQQVTLSCSPISGHRSVSWYQQTPGQGLQFLFEYFSETQRNKGNFPGRFSGRQFSNSRSEMNVSTLELGDSALYLCASSVIPGPQPQHFGDGTRLSIL.